This paragraph covers one T cell receptor beta chain sequence. Its antigen target is currently unknown. Base qualities were left out, and no much larger clone turns up one base away. The CDR1 and CDR2 encoded by the germline V gene are SGHTA and FQGNSA. The CDR3, from cysteine to phenylalanine, totals 16 residues. Left in the record is the CDR3 DNA by itself, 48 bases read in frame from the first base. Clipping removes 5 bases from V and 1 base from J, with 10 as the unmatched junction base count. In the prospective study, participants were 18 to 89 years old, resided in approximately 22 geographic areas of the United States, and were enrolled through a virtual design. In the prospective study, cohorts were assigned on the basis of participant-reported clinical history obtained from a screening survey and a study questionnaire. For ImmuneRACE Cohort 3, a participant was defined as recovered based on two consecutive negative NP/OP PCR tests, clearance by a healthcare professional, or resolution of symptoms. In the prospective study, mobile phlebotomists collected whole blood, serum and a nasopharyngeal or oropharyngeal swab from each participant. Over a roughly 2-month period, participants in the prospective study had the option of providing additional blood draws and questionnaires. Blood samples from the prospective study were shipped frozen or at room temperature prior to DNA extraction.

The immunoSEQ Assay, a bias-controlled multiplex PCR, was used to amplify TCRbeta CDR3 regions from genomic DNA. The study's own analysis went as follows. The number of nucleated cells in each sample was estimated from the amplification of reference gene primers within the assay. Sequence reads were collapsed and filtered to measure the absolute abundance of every unique TCRbeta CDR3 rearrangement. For each sample, productive Simpson clonality was calculated as the square root of Simpson's diversity index over productive rearrangements. Here the immuneACCESS table is served through TCRdb, limited to in-frame sequences with V and J called. Missing clones are a known gap in these copies; in checked studies unresolved V genes cover under half, and the rest lacks a known reason. V and J calls plus clone size are reproduced from that table; the DNA served to infer D and trimming. The sample table records over 300,000 clones; about nine tenths of these occur just once. The ten top clones hold about 9.9% of the sample.

The data belong to a study of blood T cell repertoires in COVID-19 (dated by TCRdb to the early 2020s). At the level of the whole study: Collaborator samples came from the United States, Italy and Spain and covered acute and convalescent phases of COVID-19. Where available, HLA class I and class II types were taken from metadata supplied by the sample provider and were not determined by assay-based typing. The sample metadata nearly always contained a de-identified subject ID, COVID-19 status, age in years and sex. The repertoires were released in a freely available public database meant as a resource for research on the immune response to SARS-CoV-2. The samples were drawn from the first 160 participants of the ongoing ImmuneRACE study and from 1,254 subjects provided by 6 global collaborators. Subjects who had been exposed to COVID-19, were actively infected with it, or had recovered from it provided the deeply sampled blood TCRbeta repertoires that made up the dataset. The material from the prospective study consisted of cDNA or gDNA derived from T cells, B-cell-depleted T cells, or PBMCs. Beyond this particular receptor, the publication reports: Clinical and demographic metadata were provided uncurated, with the amount varying by source and participant.

The chain couples TRBV7-2 to TRBJ2-7; the junction holds 8 bases that match TRBD1. Sample: PBMCs or T cells enriched from blood (not recorded which). This TCR was recovered from a woman aged 40-49 years who had recovered from COVID-19. The bases read TGTGCCAGCAGCCAGGGGACAGGTCGTTCGTCCTACGAGCAGTACTTC. Translation gives CASSQGTGRSSYEQYF.